Following are 23 T cell receptor beta chains from one sample sequenced in a study of cytomegalovirus exposure and HLA in healthy donors. Researchers ran the PCR with 60 Vbeta and 13 Jbeta primers. The method was immunoSEQ multiplex PCR; TCRdb's version includes in-frame clones alone and lacks a portion of them. The table records 150,000 to 200,000 clones, 77% of them present only once. Material for sequencing was PBMCs. The source is a female donor in good health and CMV-seronegative.

The gene calls are TRBV5-1 and TRBJ2-5, with D possibly matching TRBD2 (5 bases). CDR3 length equals 14 residues. Trimming took off 7 bases at V and 5 bases at J, with 18 bases between the two ends. Germline V lookup: CDR1 SGHRS, CDR2 YFSETQ. The CDR3 DNA sequence: TGCGCCAGCCAAACCGGGGTCGGAATGGAGACCCAGTACTTC. It specifies CASQTGVGMETQYF.

The V call is TRBV2, the J call TRBJ1-4; unclear D gene. Looked up from germline, CDR1 is SNHLY and CDR2 is FYNNEI. Between the trimmed V and J ends, which lost 4 bases and 0 bases, there was a span of 9 bases. There are 15 residues in the CDR3. CDR3 sequence: CASSGHRATNEKLFF. CDR3 nucleotide sequence: TGTGCCAGCAGTGGACACCGTGCAACTAATGAAAAACTGTTTTTT.

The rearrangement joins TRBV5-6 to TRBJ1-2; tentative D call: TRBD1 (5 bases). This CDR3 is built from 14 residues. V was clipped by 1 base and J by 8 bases, with 15 bases between them. Germline V gene lookup returns CDR1 SGHDT and CDR2 YYEEEE. The CDR3 reads CASSLSQGVGGYTF. In DNA form, the CDR3 reads TGTGCCAGCAGCTTGAGCCAGGGCGTCGGGGGCTACACCTTC. Filled out from reference TRBV5-6 and TRBJ1-2, the complete variable domain reads DAGVTQSPTHLIKTRGQQVTLRCSPKSGHDTVSWYQQALGQGPQFIFQYYEEEERQRGNFPDRFSGHQFPNYSSELNVNALLLGDSALYLCASSLSQGVGGYTFGSGTRLTVV.

The chain couples TRBV7-3 to TRBJ2-1; a weak D match, TRBD1 (6 bases). The CDR3 runs to 14 residues. The V gene's germline CDR1 is SGHTA and CDR2 FQGTGA. With 3 bases removed from V and 8 bases from J, the gap between germline ends came to 14 bases. For the CDR3, the DNA is TGTGCCAGCAGCTTGGGGGCGACGGCTGATGAGCAGTTCTTC. Translation gives CASSLGATADEQFF.

The V call is TRBV15, the J call TRBJ2-3; D call uncertain. This CDR3 contains 14 residues. The ends were cut back, 1 base at V and 10 bases at J, with 15 bases in the middle. Germline V CDR1 and CDR2: LNHNV, YYDKDF (reference sequence). The CDR3 nucleotides read TGTGCCACCAGCAGAGGCGAGGCCTCCGAAGCGCAGTATTTT. Translated: CATSRGEASEAQYF.

This clone was detected a few times. The chain carries TRBV5-8 and TRBJ1-3; weak D call: TRBD1 (6 bases). Germline V CDR1 and CDR2: SGHTS, YDEGEE. The CDR3 loop spans 18 amino acids. V was pared by 2 bases and J by 2 bases, with 20 bases between. CDR3 sequence reads: CASSFGQRGTSAGNTIYF. DNA of the CDR3: TGTGCCAGCAGCTTTGGACAGAGGGGAACCTCAGCTGGAAACACCATATATTTT.

This chain connects TRBV6-5 to TRBJ2-7, with 8 bases aligning to TRBD2. V lost 2 bases and J lost 2; bases outside the gene matches: 2. CDR3 length: 14 amino acids. Germline CDR1 and CDR2: MNHEY and SVGAGI. In DNA form, the CDR3 reads TGTGCCAGCAGTTACCGGGGGGGAGCCTACGAGCAGTACTTC. This sequence encodes CASSYRGGAYEQYF.

The CDR3 DNA is TGTGCCAGCAGCGTCGGGGGAGGAGGTCAGCCCCAGCATTTT. Translated, it gives CASSVGGGGQPQHF. The rearrangement links TRBV7-3 to TRBJ1-5; D possibly corresponds to TRBD1 (5 bases). The V end lost 5 bases, the J end lost 6 bases, and 14 bases lay between the germline ends. From germline, CDR1 is SGHTA and CDR2 FQGTGA. CDR3 length: 14 residues.

The chain combines TRBV6-5 with TRBJ1-1; D remains unclear. The germline V gene has CDR1 MNHEY and CDR2 SVGAGI. V lost 5 bases and J lost 3, with 10 bases in between. The CDR3 consists of 13 residues. The CDR3 region is CASSPRRDTEAFF. Here the CDR3 DNA reads TGTGCCAGCAGTCCAAGGCGGGACACTGAAGCTTTCTTT.

The rearrangement links TRBV18 to TRBJ2-1; tentatively, D is TRBD1 (5 bases). Germline V gives CDR1 KGHSH, CDR2 LQKENI. V was pared by 2 bases and J by 8 bases, with 10 bases between. The CDR3 covers 13 residues. CDR3 residues: CASSPGQGDEQFF. The DNA for the CDR3 is TGTGCCAGCTCACCAGGGCAGGGCGATGAGCAGTTCTTC.

V usage is TRBV27 and J usage is TRBJ2-3; 8 bases fit TRBD2. Germline V CDR1 and CDR2: MNHEY, SMNVEV (reference sequence). The CDR3 contains 16 residues. J lost 5 bases, V lost 0 bases, and 7 bases had no gene match. The CDR3 coding sequence is TGTGCCAGCAGTTTATCGGCCGGGGGGGCCGGAGATACGCAGTATTTT. This translates into CASSLSAGGAGDTQYF.

V is TRBV4-1 and J is TRBJ2-1; unclear D gene. This CDR3 is built from 16 residues. Germline V gene lookup returns CDR1 MGHRA and CDR2 YSYEKL. V lost 1 base and J lost 3, with 13 bases in between. CDR3 protein: CASSQGVGGNYNEQFF. DNA of the CDR3: TGCGCCAGCAGCCAAGGAGTTGGCGGAAACTACAATGAGCAGTTCTTC.

This chain uses TRBV30 with TRBJ1-3; D is unclear. This CDR3 comprises 14 residues. In germline, CDR1 is GTSNPN, CDR2 SVGIG (reference sequence). The germline V and J ends were trimmed by 3 bases and 1 base, with 10 bases remaining between them. The CDR3 loop reads CAWSLRRSGNTIYF. Here the CDR3 DNA reads TGTGCCTGGAGCCTTCGGAGGTCTGGAAACACCATATATTTT.

V and J are TRBV12-5 and TRBJ2-3; 7 bases agree with TRBD2. There are 16 residues in the CDR3. The germline V gene encodes CDR1 LGHNT and CDR2 FRNRAP. The V segment lost 5 bases and the J segment 2 bases; nucleotides outside the gene matches: 10. CDR3 residues: CASGPRGDEFTDTQYF. CDR3 coding DNA: TGTGCTAGTGGTCCCCGGGGGGACGAGTTCACAGATACGCAGTATTTT.

This rearrangement joins TRBV2 to TRBJ1-5; D is ambiguous. Per the germline V gene, CDR1 is SNHLY and CDR2 is FYNNEI. The CDR3 extends over 14 amino acids. V dropped 1 base and J dropped 0 bases, with 4 bases sitting between them. CDR3 protein: CASSEDTSNQPQHF. In nucleotides, the CDR3 is TGTGCCAGCAGTGAAGACACTAGCAATCAGCCCCAGCATTTT.

The chain couples TRBV29-1 to TRBJ2-5, with TRBD1 matching 9 bases. The CDR3 length is 14 residues. The J segment lost 5 bases and the V segment lost 7 bases, leaving 11 bases of the junction unmatched. Germline CDR1 reads SQVTM; CDR2 reads ANQGSEA. The CDR3 coding sequence is TGCAGCGGTGCCCGGGACAGGGACGGGGAGACCCAGTACTTC. This sequence encodes CSGARDRDGETQYF.

This clone was recorded only once. V is TRBV4-3 and J is TRBJ1-6; 7 positions agree with TRBD1. This CDR3 has 15 amino acids. J was trimmed by 8 bases and V by 0 bases; bases with no gene match: 4. Germline CDR1 LGHNA, CDR2 YSLEER. Here the CDR3 reads CASSQDRDRYSPLHF. In nucleotides, the CDR3 is TGCGCCAGCAGCCAAGATCGGGACAGATATTCACCCCTCCACTTT.

V and J are TRBV19 and TRBJ1-3, with TRBD1 matching 8 bases. V lost 5 bases, J lost 4 bases, and 10 bases stayed unmatched. The CDR3 contains 16 residues. Germline V lookup: CDR1 LNHDA, CDR2 SQIVND (reference sequence). The CDR3 sequence is CASSPRTGPGGNTIYF. The CDR3 bases are TGTGCCAGTAGTCCGCGGACAGGGCCAGGCGGAAACACCATATATTTT.

A word on this clone: The junction departs from the called germline gene at one end, perhaps through a read error. This rearrangement joins TRBV28 to TRBJ1-2; no clear D. CDR3 size: 13 residues. Germline V gene lookup returns CDR1 MDHEN and CDR2 SYDVKM. The CDR3 sequence: CATRRGPNYGYTF. The CDR3 DNA is TGTGCCACCAGGAGAGGTCCTAATTATGGCTACACCTTC.

The chain's CDR3 is CASSWGEYGYTF. In DNA, the CDR3 is TGTGCCAGCAGTTGGGGGGAGTATGGCTACACCTTC. The chain uses TRBV28 and TRBJ1-2; tentatively, D is TRBD1 (5 bases). The CDR3 sequence is 12 residues long. V was pared by 4 bases and J by 5 bases, with 8 bases between. CDR1 is MDHEN and CDR2 is SYDVKM in the germline V gene.

This sequence joins TRBV5-8 and TRBJ2-2; possible D gene TRBD1, 5 bases. The germline V gene encodes CDR1 SGHTS and CDR2 YDEGEE. This CDR3 has 16 residues. V lost 4 bases and J lost 0, with 13 bases in between. CDR3 DNA sequence: TGTGCCAGCAGCCGGACACTTCCCGCGAACACCGGGGAGCTGTTTTTT. This encodes CASSRTLPANTGELFF.

V usage is TRBV4-2 and J usage is TRBJ2-5; weak D call: TRBD2 (7 bases). The CDR3 has 15 amino acids. V lost 1 base and J 5 bases, leaving 14 bases between the germline ends. Germline CDR1 reads LGHNA; CDR2 reads YNFKEQ. CDR3 amino acids: CASSQGEGGVETQYF. CDR3 nucleotide sequence: TGTGCCAGCAGCCAAGGGGAGGGGGGGGTGGAGACCCAGTACTTC.

The CDR3 region is CASSPIGTMVEQFF. In nucleotides, the CDR3 is TGTGCCAGCAGTCCGATTGGGACTATGGTTGAGCAGTTCTTC. This chain connects TRBV2 to TRBJ2-1; 7 nucleotides match TRBD2. Germline CDR1 is SNHLY and CDR2 is FYNNEI. CDR3 length equals 14 residues. V shed 5 bases and J 9 bases; nucleotides not matched to a gene: 10. Supplemented by reference TRBV2 and TRBJ2-1, the full variable domain reads EPEVTQTPSHQVTQMGQEVILRCVPISNHLYFYWYRQILGQKVEFLVSFYNNEISEKSEIFDDQFSVERPDGSNFTLKIRSTKLEDSAMYFCASSPIGTMVEQFFGPGTRLTVL.